The rows below give T cell receptor beta chains drawn from one sample of a study of T cell clonotyping in hematopoietic cell transplantation. Sequenced by immunoSEQ multiplex PCR; TCRdb stores in-frame clones only, minus some. This sample has some 6,200 clones, with 77% found just once. Sequenced material: PBMCs, taken 100 days after allogeneic stem cell transplant. All receptors come from a female patient between 25 and 45 years old who had an allogeneic stem cell transplant, so the T cells may come from the graft donor. Some clones in this sample may be carry-over from other donors' samples. Both conserved end residues are trimmed from each CDR3. Where a row states a size, it is once, few, many or the class of an expanded clone; other rows omit it.

TRBV19	.	ASSSSEVPGANVLT
TRBV4-1	.	ASSQESPSNQPQH
TRBV4-1	.	ASSQGPSRNSETQY
TRBV4-1	few	ASSQDTGLSGNTIY
TRBV13	.	ASSLGTGGNGYT
TRBV4-2	.	ASSLRGIQETQY
TRBV30	.	AWYLNTEAF
TRBV25-1	.	ASSDVPGGTGLYEQY
TRBV28	.	ASSRHGPSTDTQY
TRBV7-2	.	ASSLDIRQGAGELF
TRBV2	.	ASHTGRNEKLF
TRBV13	.	AGSSSSGGATDTQY
TRBV2	.	ASSWTSGANTGELF
TRBV5-6	.	ASSPQLAGEETQY
TRBV18	once	ASSPAGNGNTIY
TRBV6-5	.	ASQHIVNQPQH
TRBV4-3	medium-sized	ASSQGDSGNTIY
TRBV27	once	ASSLSGDTLEAF
TRBV29-1	.	SARLGDRVNTEAF
TRBV4-2	.	ASSQSPSGNEKLF
TRBV9	.	ASSGRGAGTEAF
TRBV28	.	AISKDGTYEQY
TRBV19	.	ASTRSGAGGHTGELF
TRBV5-1	.	ASSLRQGMNTEAF
TRBV19	few	ASSTRPSRGSGNTIY
TRBV11-1	.	ASSERDPRDTQY
TRBV2	.	ASSEIEGTGANVLT
TRBV4-1	few	ASSQDAGARSYEQY
TRBV7-2	once	ASSSERTGSLF
TRBV7-2	once	ASSLVPGPPSGGYT
TRBV6-5	.	ASSDLRANYGYT
TRBV28	.	ASSPPGQAYGPQH
TRBV9	.	ASSANQGRSYGYT
TRBV5-1	medium-sized	ASSPWDSSKETQY
TRBV2	.	ASRDSRGNQPQH
TRBV7-2	.	ASSSAVNTEAF
TRBV5-4	.	ASSLRQGPTYEQY
TRBV4-3	.	ASSLRLGYTGELF
TRBV19	.	ASRPSGQVVHNEQF